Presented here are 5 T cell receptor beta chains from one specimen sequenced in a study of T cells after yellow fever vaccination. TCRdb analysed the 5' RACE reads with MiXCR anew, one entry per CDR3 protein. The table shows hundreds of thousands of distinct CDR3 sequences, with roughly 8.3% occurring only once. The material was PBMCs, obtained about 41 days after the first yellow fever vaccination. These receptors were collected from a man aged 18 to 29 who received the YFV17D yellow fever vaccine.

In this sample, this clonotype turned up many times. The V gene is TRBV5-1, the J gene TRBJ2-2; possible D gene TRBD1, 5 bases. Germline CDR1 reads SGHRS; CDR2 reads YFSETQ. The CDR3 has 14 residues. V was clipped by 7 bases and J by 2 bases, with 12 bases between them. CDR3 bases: TGCGCCAGCCAGCCAGGGCCAAACACCGGGGAGCTGTTTTTT. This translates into CASQPGPNTGELFF.

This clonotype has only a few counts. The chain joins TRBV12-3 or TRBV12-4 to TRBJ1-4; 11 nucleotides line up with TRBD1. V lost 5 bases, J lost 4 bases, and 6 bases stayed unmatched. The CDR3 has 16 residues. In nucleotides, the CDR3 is TGTGCCAGCAGTGGACAGGGGGCGCAAAATAATGAAAAACTGTTTTTT. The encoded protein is CASSGQGAQNNEKLFF.

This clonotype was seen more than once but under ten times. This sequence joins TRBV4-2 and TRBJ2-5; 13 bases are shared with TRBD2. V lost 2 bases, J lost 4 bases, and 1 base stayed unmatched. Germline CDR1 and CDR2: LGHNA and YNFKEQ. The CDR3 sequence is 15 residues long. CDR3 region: CASSQWTSGGETQYF. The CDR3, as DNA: TGTGCCAGCAGCCAATGGACTAGCGGGGGAGAGACCCAGTACTTC.

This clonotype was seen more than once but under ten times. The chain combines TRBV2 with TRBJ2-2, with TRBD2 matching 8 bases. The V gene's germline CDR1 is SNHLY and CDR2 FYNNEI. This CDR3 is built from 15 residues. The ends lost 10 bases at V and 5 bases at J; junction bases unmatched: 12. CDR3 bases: TGTGCCACCGCGCTTTTCAGCGGGGGAACCGGGGAGCTGTTTTTT. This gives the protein CATALFSGGTGELFF.

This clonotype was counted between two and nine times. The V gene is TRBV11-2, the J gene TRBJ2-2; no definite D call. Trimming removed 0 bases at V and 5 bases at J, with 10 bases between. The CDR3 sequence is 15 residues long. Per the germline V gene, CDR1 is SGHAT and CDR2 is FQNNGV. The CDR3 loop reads CASSLDLSRTGELFF. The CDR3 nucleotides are TGTGCCAGCAGCTTAGATCTGTCACGAACCGGGGAGCTGTTTTTT.